This entry lists 27 T cell receptor beta chains sequenced from one sample in a study of type 1 and type 2 diabetes patients. Genomic DNA was the PCR template. Multiplex PCR with 30 forward and 13 reverse primers amplified the TCR beta CDR3. TCRdb recomputed calls from the multiplex PCR reads with MiXCR, one row per CDR3 protein. The sample has about 250,000 distinct CDR3 sequences, roughly 50% seen once. The source material was peripheral blood mononuclear cells (PBMCs). These receptors were collected from a young man with type 2 diabetes.

This sequence joins TRBV29-1 and TRBJ2-5; 9 bases agree with TRBD1. This CDR3 has 15 amino acids. Germline trimming cut 6 bases from V and 4 bases from J; bases unmatched to any gene: 12. Germline V gene sequence: CDR1 SQVTM, CDR2 ANQGSEA. CDR3 sequence: CSVGTGNSVGETQYF. The CDR3 DNA reads TGCAGCGTGGGGACAGGGAATAGTGTAGGAGAGACCCAGTACTTC.

The rearrangement joins TRBV30 to TRBJ2-7; either TRBD1 or TRBD2 may supply D (5 bases each). The CDR3 contains 14 residues. V was shortened by 6 bases and J by 2 bases, with 17 bases between the two germline ends. Germline V lookup: CDR1 GTSNPN, CDR2 SVGIG (reference sequence). The CDR3 is CACERGPRAYEQYF. CDR3 in DNA: TGTGCCTGTGAGAGGGGACCGCGCGCCTACGAGCAGTACTTC.

Concerning this clonotype itself: One junction end disagrees with the germline gene, perhaps due to a read error. The chain uses TRBV5-1 and TRBJ1-1; D unresolved. The V gene's germline CDR1 is SGHRS and CDR2 YFSETQ. This CDR3 has 14 amino acids. The CDR3 here is CASSLAAVNTEASF. CDR3 DNA: TGCGCCAGCAGCTTGGCGGCGGTGAACACTGAAGCTTCCTTT.

The chain combines TRBV7-3 with TRBJ1-1, with D maybe TRBD1 (6 bases). The germline V gene encodes CDR1 SGHTA and CDR2 FQGTGA. V lost 3 bases to trimming and J lost 4 bases, with 15 bases between them. This CDR3 contains 15 residues. CDR3 nucleotide sequence: TGTGCCAGCAGCTTTTGGGGGGGCTGGGGCACTGAAGCTTTCTTT. Amino acid sequence: CASSFWGGWGTEAFF.

The V call is TRBV4-1, the J call TRBJ2-3, with TRBD1 identical over 11 bases. CDR1 MGHRA and CDR2 YSYEKL come from the germline V gene. J lost 5 bases, V lost 9 bases, and 10 bases had no gene match. There are 15 residues in the CDR3. CDR3 sequence reads: CASSRTGGEVDTQYF. CDR3 nucleotide sequence: TGCGCCAGTAGCAGGACAGGGGGCGAGGTAGATACGCAGTATTTT.

About this clonotype: This may arise from a read error, as a much more abundant clone is one base away. The genes are TRBV12-3 or TRBV12-4 and TRBJ2-7; a possible D gene is TRBD1 (6 bases). Trimming took 5 bases from V and 2 from J, leaving 10 bases between them. The CDR3 covers 13 residues. The CDR3 protein is CASSGQPTYEQYF. CDR3 DNA: TGTGCCAGCAGTGGACAGCCGACCTACGAGCAGTACTTC.

This clonotype was detected only once. The junction departs from germline at one end; a sequencing error may be responsible. V gene TRBV7-2 combines with J gene TRBJ2-5; D may correspond to TRBD1 or TRBD2 (5 bases each). The CDR3 contains 15 residues. The germline V gene has CDR1 SGHTA and CDR2 FQGNSA. The CDR3 sequence: CASSAQWGPQETRYF. The CDR3 nucleotides read TGTGCCAGCAGCGCTCAGTGGGGACCTCAAGAGACCCGGTACTTC.

The chain couples TRBV6-5 to TRBJ2-5; 11 positions match TRBD2. The V and J ends lost 8 bases and 0 bases, in that order; junction bases with no gene match: 8. The CDR3 loop spans 16 amino acids. Per the germline V gene, CDR1 is MNHEY and CDR2 is SVGAGI. The CDR3 protein is CASLGLAEIYQETQYF. CDR3 in DNA: TGTGCCAGCCTGGGACTAGCGGAAATTTACCAAGAGACCCAGTACTTC.

This clonotype was seen many times. CDR3 loop: CASSRSGNQETQYF. CDR3 in DNA: TGTGCCAGCAGTCGTAGCGGGAACCAAGAGACCCAGTACTTC. The rearrangement joins TRBV7-2 to TRBJ2-5, with 8 bases identical to TRBD2. Looked up from germline, CDR1 is SGHTA and CDR2 is FQGNSA. The CDR3 covers 14 residues. Trimming took 6 bases from V and 0 from J; bases not matched to a gene: 3.

In this sample, this clonotype turned up a few times. J is TRBJ2-7 and V is TRBV4-1; weak D call: TRBD2 (6 bases). The CDR3 spans 14 residues. Germline V lookup: CDR1 MGHRA, CDR2 YSYEKL. V was clipped by 1 base and J by 6 bases, with 13 bases between them. This chain's CDR3 is CASSQGYGEAEQYF. In DNA form, the CDR3 reads TGCGCCAGCAGCCAAGGCTACGGGGAGGCCGAGCAGTACTTC.

The chain carries TRBV7-2 and TRBJ1-2; no definite D call. V lost 2 bases to trimming and J lost 0 bases, with 4 bases between them. The CDR3 is 13 amino acids. Germline loops: CDR1 SGHTA, CDR2 FQGNSA. In DNA, the CDR3 is TGTGCCAGCAGCTTACCATCTAACTATGGCTACACCTTC. Translation gives CASSLPSNYGYTF.

Remarks on this clonotype: Germline is not matched at one junction end, which may reflect a read error. The V gene is TRBV6-5, the J gene TRBJ1-1; D gene uncertain. CDR3 length equals 17 residues. CDR1 is MNHEY and CDR2 is SVGAGI in the germline V gene. CDR3 sequence (DNA): TGTGCCAGCAGTTACCCGCCCGCAGCCAGTGGGAGCACTGAGGCTTTCTTT. Translation: CASSYPPAASGSTEAFF.

For this clonotype: One end of the junction fails to match germline, which may point to a read error. This sequence joins TRBV2 and TRBJ2-5, with 10 bases fitting TRBD2. The CDR3 contains 14 residues. Per germline, CDR1 SNHLY and CDR2 FYNNEI. CDR3 DNA: TGTGCCAGCAGTGTCTCCGGGACTAGCGTCAGAGGGGACTTC. Its translation: CASSVSGTSVRGDF.

This chain links TRBV7-2 with TRBJ2-2; D may be TRBD2 (6 bases). The CDR3 length is 14 residues. The V end was cut by 4 bases, the J end by 9 bases, with 15 bases between. Germline CDR1 SGHTA, CDR2 FQGNSA. CDR3 region: CASSSIGGTRELFF. The CDR3, as DNA: TGTGCCAGCAGCTCAATAGGAGGGACCAGGGAGCTGTTTTTT. The full variable domain, completed using reference TRBV7-2 and TRBJ2-2, is GAGVSQSPSNKVTEKGKDVELRCDPISGHTALYWYRQSLGQGLEFLIYFQGNSAPDKSGLPSDRFSAERTGGSVSTLTIQRTQQEDSAVYLCASSSIGGTRELFFGEGSRLTVL.

This sequence joins TRBV11-2 and TRBJ2-2; tentative D call: TRBD1 (7 bases). The V gene lost 1 base and the J gene lost 5 bases, with 17 bases spanning the gap. Germline CDR1 is SGHAT and CDR2 is FQNNGV. The CDR3 is made up of 17 amino acids. The CDR3 DNA reads TGTGCCAGCAGCTTAGCTAGGTCGGCAGGGGGGACCGGGGAGCTGTTTTTT. It translates to CASSLARSAGGTGELFF.

This chain links TRBV27 with TRBJ2-3; TRBD1 aligns across 10 bases. Trimming cost V 3 bases and J 3 bases; bases outside gene matches: 3. The CDR3 is made up of 15 amino acids. Germline V gene lookup returns CDR1 MNHEY and CDR2 SMNVEV (reference sequence). The CDR3 spells CASSLPGQGTDTQYF. CDR3 nucleotide sequence: TGTGCCAGCAGTTTGCCGGGACAGGGGACAGATACGCAGTATTTT.

The sample holds many counts of this clonotype. The chain couples TRBV25-1 to TRBJ2-7; TRBD2 matches 7 bases. The CDR3 is made up of 15 amino acids. V lost 8 bases and J lost 4; bases outside the gene matches: 14. Germline CDR1 is MGHDK and CDR2 is SYGVNS. As DNA, the CDR3 is TGTGCCAGCGGTGGAAGCGGGACCGAGATATACGAGCAGTACTTC. This encodes CASGGSGTEIYEQYF.

This clonotype was observed a handful of times. V gene TRBV6-5 combines with J gene TRBJ2-7; 9 nucleotides line up with TRBD1. CDR1 is MNHEY, CDR2 SVGAGI, per germline. This CDR3 is built from 15 residues. V gave up 7 bases and J gave up 3 bases; unmatched junction bases: 10. DNA for the CDR3: TGTGCCAGCACTCAAGCGGGACAGGGCTTCTACGAGCAGTACTTC. Amino acid sequence: CASTQAGQGFYEQYF.

The rearrangement joins TRBV4-1 to TRBJ1-5, with D tentatively TRBD1 (6 bases). CDR1 and CDR2 (germline): MGHRA, YSYEKL. CDR3 length: 14 amino acids. V was pared by 3 bases and J by 7 bases, with 13 bases between. DNA of the CDR3: TGCGCCAGCAGCCAGGCGGGGGCAGCCCAGCCCCAGCATTTT. It translates to CASSQAGAAQPQHF.

The chain employs TRBV5-1 and TRBJ2-2; D is ambiguous. V was clipped by 0 bases and J by 3 bases, with 15 bases between them. The V gene's germline CDR1 is SGHRS and CDR2 YFSETQ. The CDR3 has 17 amino acids. The CDR3 loop reads CASSLDGSPWDTGELFF. CDR3 bases: TGCGCCAGCAGCTTGGATGGCAGCCCCTGGGACACCGGGGAGCTGTTTTTT.

There are a few counts of this clonotype. This chain joins TRBV2 and TRBJ2-1, with D perhaps TRBD2 (6 bases). The germline gives CDR1 SNHLY, CDR2 FYNNEI. This CDR3 spans 13 amino acids. With 4 bases removed from V and 14 bases from J, the gap between germline ends came to 18 bases. CDR3 DNA: TGTGCCAGCAGTGTTATGGAGGGATGGAACAAGTTCTTC. Residues: CASSVMEGWNKFF.

This sequence joins TRBV5-1 and TRBJ2-7, with 8 bases identical to TRBD1. This CDR3 has 14 amino acids. With V trimmed by 3 bases and J by 3 bases, 5 bases remained unmatched. Germline CDR1 SGHRS, CDR2 YFSETQ. Here the CDR3 DNA reads TGCGCCAGCAGCTCATCAGGGGGCGGCTACGAGCAGTACTTC. Residues: CASSSSGGGYEQYF.

The chain carries TRBV12-3 or TRBV12-4 and TRBJ2-3; weak D call: TRBD2 (6 bases). V was trimmed by 2 bases and J by 7 bases, leaving 16 bases between them. The CDR3 is made up of 15 amino acids. The CDR3 region is CASSLSWDSPHTQYF. The CDR3 bases are TGTGCCAGCAGTTTATCCTGGGACTCCCCACATACGCAGTATTTT.

In DNA, the CDR3 is TGTGCCAGCAGCTTGCGTGGAACGAATTCACCCCTCCACTTT. This translates into CASSLRGTNSPLHF. This sequence joins TRBV5-4 and TRBJ1-6; D ambiguous. Trimming took 1 base from V and 7 from J, leaving 9 bases between them. The germline gives CDR1 SGHNT, CDR2 YYREEE (reference sequence). The CDR3 length is 14 residues.

The V call is TRBV20-1, the J call TRBJ1-1; D is perhaps TRBD1 (6 bases). The germline gives CDR1 DFQATT, CDR2 SNEGSKA (reference sequence). The CDR3 spans 13 residues. The V gene lost 0 bases and the J gene lost 8 bases, with 13 bases spanning the gap. This chain's CDR3 is CSARDLGQGEAFF. The CDR3, as DNA: TGCAGTGCTAGAGATCTTGGTCAGGGGGAAGCTTTCTTT.

This clonotype was detected only a few times. The chain links TRBV7-6 to TRBJ2-5; perhaps TRBD1 as D (6 bases). Trimming left V 1 base short and J 4 bases short, with 10 bases between. Per the germline V gene, CDR1 is SGHVS and CDR2 is FNYEAQ. This CDR3 comprises 14 residues. CDR3 sequence reads: CASSLGLGGETQYF. The CDR3 nucleotides read TGTGCCAGCAGCTTAGGTTTAGGGGGAGAGACCCAGTACTTC.

The table lists this clonotype with many counts. The chain links TRBV7-2 to TRBJ2-5, with TRBD2 matching 7 bases. This CDR3 has 15 amino acids. V lost 6 bases, J lost 2 bases, and 9 bases stayed unmatched. The germline CDR1 and CDR2 sequences are SGHTA and FQGNSA. The CDR3 DNA is TGTGCCAGCAGTTCCCTGGGCGGGGGACAAGAGACCCAGTACTTC. Its translation: CASSSLGGGQETQYF. Full variable domain (remainder filled in from reference TRBV7-2 and TRBJ2-5): GAGVSQSPSNKVTEKGKDVELRCDPISGHTALYWYRQSLGQGLEFLIYFQGNSAPDKSGLPSDRFSAERTGGSVSTLTIQRTQQEDSAVYLCASSSLGGGQETQYFGPGTRLLVL.